This is a list of T cell receptor beta chains from one sample in a study of blood T cell repertoires in COVID-19. Sequencing used immunoSEQ multiplex PCR; TCRdb keeps in-frame clones, though not all of them. This sample has over 250,000 clones, with about nine tenths found just once. Source material: PBMCs or T cells enriched from blood (not recorded which). Every receptor here comes from a woman aged 50 to 65 who had recovered from COVID-19. Both conserved end residues are part of each CDR3. D genes are given only for firm matches. The size of a clone is reported for some rows only, either as once, few or many, or as a class for expanded clones.

j_call: TRBJ2-1; v_call: TRBV6-2/TRBV6-3; clone_size: -; d_call: -; cdr3_aa: CASSSSREQFF; cdr3_nt: TGTGCCAGCAGTTCTAGCAGGGAGCAGTTCTTC
j_call: TRBJ1-2; v_call: TRBV28; clone_size: -; d_call: -; cdr3_aa: CASTSGQRYGYTF; cdr3_nt: TGTGCCAGCACTTCAGGACAGCGCTATGGCTACACCTTC
j_call: TRBJ2-1; v_call: TRBV24-1; clone_size: -; d_call: TRBD2; cdr3_aa: CATSDTSGRAIRVSNEQFF; cdr3_nt: TGTGCCACCAGTGACACTAGCGGGAGGGCCATTCGAGTCTCCAATGAGCAGTTCTTC
j_call: TRBJ1-1; v_call: TRBV28; clone_size: -; d_call: TRBD1; cdr3_aa: CASSLLGGQGAVNTEAFF; cdr3_nt: TGTGCCAGCAGTTTATTAGGGGGACAGGGGGCCGTGAACACTGAAGCTTTCTTT
j_call: TRBJ1-3; v_call: TRBV7-3; clone_size: -; d_call: -; cdr3_aa: CASSQTGVNGNTIYF; cdr3_nt: TGTGCCAGCAGCCAGACAGGAGTCAATGGAAACACCATATATTTT
j_call: TRBJ1-1; v_call: TRBV2; clone_size: -; d_call: -; cdr3_aa: CASSESLALNTEAFF; cdr3_nt: TGTGCCAGCAGTGAATCATTAGCACTGAACACTGAAGCTTTCTTT
j_call: TRBJ2-3; v_call: TRBV7-2; clone_size: -; d_call: TRBD2; cdr3_aa: CASSPQVGTSTDTQYF; cdr3_nt: TGTGCCAGCAGTCCCCAAGTCGGGACTAGTACAGATACGCAGTATTTT
j_call: TRBJ1-2; v_call: TRBV19; clone_size: -; d_call: TRBD1; cdr3_aa: CASSLNRGNDYGYTF; cdr3_nt: TGTGCCAGTAGTCTCAACAGGGGGAATGACTATGGCTACACCTTC
j_call: TRBJ1-5; v_call: TRBV2; clone_size: -; d_call: -; cdr3_aa: CASSEENPGTQHF; cdr3_nt: TGTGCCAGCAGTGAAGAGAACCCGGGAACCCAGCATTTT
j_call: TRBJ2-7; v_call: TRBV19; clone_size: -; d_call: -; cdr3_aa: CASSFTRGEQYF; cdr3_nt: TGTGCCAGTAGTTTCACCCGGGGCGAGCAGTACTTC
j_call: TRBJ1-5; v_call: TRBV19; clone_size: -; d_call: TRBD1; cdr3_aa: CASISLGTGQPQHF; cdr3_nt: TGTGCCAGTATCAGCCTGGGGACAGGGCAGCCCCAGCATTTT
j_call: TRBJ1-1; v_call: TRBV28; clone_size: -; d_call: -; cdr3_aa: CASFPQGPNTEAFF; cdr3_nt: TGTGCCAGCTTTCCCCAGGGCCCGAACACTGAAGCTTTCTTT
j_call: TRBJ1-2; v_call: TRBV2; clone_size: -; d_call: -; cdr3_aa: CASSERSAPYYGYTF; cdr3_nt: TGTGCCAGCAGTGAGAGGTCGGCTCCTTACTATGGCTACACCTTC
j_call: TRBJ1-2; v_call: TRBV19; clone_size: -; d_call: -; cdr3_aa: CASSIDPGDYGYTF; cdr3_nt: TGTGCCAGTAGTATAGACCCAGGGGACTATGGCTACACCTTC
j_call: TRBJ1-1; v_call: TRBV28; clone_size: few; d_call: TRBD1; cdr3_aa: CASSLGQGFRTEAFF; cdr3_nt: TGTGCCAGCAGTTTAGGACAGGGGTTTCGCACTGAAGCTTTCTTT
j_call: TRBJ1-4; v_call: TRBV15; clone_size: once; d_call: TRBD1; cdr3_aa: CATSRDGTAEKLFF; cdr3_nt: TGTGCCACCAGCAGAGATGGGACAGCGGAAAAACTGTTTTTT
j_call: TRBJ2-5; v_call: TRBV28; clone_size: -; d_call: -; cdr3_aa: CASSTLSGTHRRETQYF; cdr3_nt: TGTGCCAGCAGTACTTTATCCGGGACTCATCGACGAGAGACCCAGTACTTC
j_call: TRBJ1-1; v_call: TRBV6-1; clone_size: -; d_call: TRBD1; cdr3_aa: CASSEQGDTEAFF; cdr3_nt: TGTGCCAGCAGTGAGCAGGGGGACACTGAAGCTTTCTTT
j_call: TRBJ2-3; v_call: TRBV28; clone_size: -; d_call: -; cdr3_aa: CASSFVDSYNTDTQYF; cdr3_nt: TGTGCCAGCAGTTTTGTGGACTCCTATAACACAGATACGCAGTATTTT
j_call: TRBJ2-3; v_call: TRBV28; clone_size: -; d_call: -; cdr3_aa: CASSQKRPSKDTQYF; cdr3_nt: TGTGCCAGCAGTCAAAAGCGTCCGTCCAAGGATACGCAGTATTTT
j_call: TRBJ2-7; v_call: TRBV13; clone_size: -; d_call: TRBD2; cdr3_aa: CASSSLPGLDEQYF; cdr3_nt: TGTGCCAGCAGCTCTCTCCCGGGACTAGATGAGCAGTACTTC
j_call: TRBJ1-3; v_call: TRBV7-6; clone_size: -; d_call: TRBD1; cdr3_aa: CASSLRDRDPGNTIYF; cdr3_nt: TGTGCCAGCAGCTTAAGGGACAGGGATCCTGGAAACACCATATATTTT
j_call: TRBJ2-1; v_call: TRBV24-1; clone_size: once; d_call: TRBD2; cdr3_aa: CATSDPSGRNEQFF; cdr3_nt: TGTGCCACCAGTGATCCTAGCGGGAGAAATGAGCAGTTCTTC
j_call: TRBJ1-3; v_call: TRBV7-8; clone_size: -; d_call: -; cdr3_aa: CASSHSEISSGNTIYF; cdr3_nt: TGTGCCAGCAGCCATTCGGAGATTAGCTCTGGAAACACCATATATTTT
j_call: TRBJ2-1; v_call: TRBV6-6; clone_size: -; d_call: TRBD2; cdr3_aa: CASSPWTSGGIYNEQFF; cdr3_nt: TGTGCCAGCAGTCCCTGGACTAGCGGGGGGATCTACAATGAGCAGTTCTTC
j_call: TRBJ1-1; v_call: TRBV19; clone_size: -; d_call: -; cdr3_aa: CASSTRGREAFF; cdr3_nt: TGTGCCAGTAGCACCAGGGGTCGTGAAGCTTTCTTT
j_call: TRBJ1-1; v_call: TRBV7-9; clone_size: -; d_call: TRBD1; cdr3_aa: CASSLPGQGRVNTEAFF; cdr3_nt: TGTGCCAGCAGTTTGCCCGGACAGGGACGGGTGAACACTGAAGCTTTCTTT
j_call: TRBJ2-5; v_call: TRBV2; clone_size: -; d_call: -; cdr3_aa: CASSESGTQYF; cdr3_nt: TGTGCCAGCAGTGAATCGGGGACCCAGTACTTC
j_call: TRBJ1-1; v_call: TRBV4-1; clone_size: -; d_call: -; cdr3_aa: CASTLSQGNTEAFF; cdr3_nt: TGCGCCAGCACACTCTCTCAGGGAAATACTGAAGCTTTCTTT
j_call: TRBJ1-1; v_call: TRBV28; clone_size: few; d_call: -; cdr3_aa: CASLTGGADTEAFF; cdr3_nt: TGTGCCAGCCTCACGGGGGGGGCGGACACTGAAGCTTTCTTT
j_call: TRBJ1-1; v_call: TRBV28; clone_size: -; d_call: -; cdr3_aa: CASSFEGITEAFF; cdr3_nt: TGTGCCAGCAGTTTTGAGGGAATCACTGAAGCTTTCTTT
j_call: TRBJ1-5; v_call: TRBV1; clone_size: -; d_call: -; cdr3_aa: CTSSQLLGGYSNQPQHF; cdr3_nt: TGCACCAGCAGCCAACTCCTAGGCGGTTATAGCAATCAGCCCCAGCATTTT
j_call: TRBJ2-2; v_call: TRBV24-1; clone_size: -; d_call: TRBD2; cdr3_aa: CATSGLAGITNTGELFF; cdr3_nt: TGTGCCACCAGTGGTCTAGCGGGTATCACGAACACCGGGGAGCTGTTTTTT
j_call: TRBJ1-2; v_call: TRBV28; clone_size: -; d_call: -; cdr3_aa: CASSLLTQNYGYTF; cdr3_nt: TGTGCCAGCAGTTTACTCACACAAAACTATGGCTACACCTTC
j_call: TRBJ2-2; v_call: TRBV9; clone_size: -; d_call: TRBD2; cdr3_aa: CASSVGTSSFTGELFF; cdr3_nt: TGTGCCAGCAGCGTAGGGACTAGTTCTTTCACCGGGGAGCTGTTTTTT
j_call: TRBJ1-5; v_call: TRBV5-6; clone_size: -; d_call: -; cdr3_aa: CASSLLGQPQHF; cdr3_nt: TGTGCCAGCAGCTTGCTCGGGCAGCCCCAGCATTTT
j_call: TRBJ2-3; v_call: TRBV24-1; clone_size: -; d_call: TRBD2; cdr3_aa: CATSGGLAGSTDTQYF; cdr3_nt: TGTGCCACCAGTGGGGGACTAGCGGGGTCCACAGATACGCAGTATTTT
j_call: TRBJ1-1; v_call: TRBV28; clone_size: -; d_call: -; cdr3_aa: CASSFLNGANTEAFF; cdr3_nt: TGTGCCAGCAGTTTTCTTAATGGGGCAAACACTGAAGCTTTCTTT
j_call: TRBJ1-6; v_call: TRBV30; clone_size: few; d_call: -; cdr3_aa: CAWSVGHNNSPLHF; cdr3_nt: TGTGCCTGGAGTGTTGGTCACAATAATTCACCCCTCCACTTT
j_call: TRBJ1-5; v_call: TRBV11-2; clone_size: -; d_call: -; cdr3_aa: CASSRWRGQPQHF; cdr3_nt: TGTGCCAGCAGCCGATGGAGGGGTCAGCCCCAGCATTTT
j_call: TRBJ1-2; v_call: TRBV11-2; clone_size: few; d_call: TRBD1; cdr3_aa: CASSPDRDYGYTF; cdr3_nt: TGTGCCAGCAGCCCAGACAGGGACTATGGCTACACCTTC
j_call: TRBJ2-6; v_call: TRBV18; clone_size: -; d_call: -; cdr3_aa: CASSPLPGSGANVLTF; cdr3_nt: TGTGCCAGCTCACCACTTCCAGGCTCTGGGGCCAACGTCCTGACTTTC
j_call: TRBJ2-7; v_call: TRBV6-5; clone_size: -; d_call: TRBD1; cdr3_aa: CASSSFGQGPFEQYF; cdr3_nt: TGTGCCAGCAGTTCCTTCGGACAGGGCCCTTTTGAGCAGTACTTC
j_call: TRBJ2-7; v_call: TRBV7-8; clone_size: -; d_call: TRBD2; cdr3_aa: CASKSSSGSYEQYF; cdr3_nt: TGTGCCAGCAAATCGTCTAGCGGCTCCTACGAGCAGTACTTC
j_call: TRBJ1-5; v_call: TRBV28; clone_size: -; d_call: -; cdr3_aa: CASRPGGDGQPQHF; cdr3_nt: TGTGCCAGCAGACCCGGGGGGGACGGTCAGCCCCAGCATTTT
j_call: TRBJ1-3; v_call: TRBV19; clone_size: -; d_call: -; cdr3_aa: CASVKDYPGNTIYF; cdr3_nt: TGTGCCAGTGTTAAGGACTATCCGGGAAACACCATATATTTT
j_call: TRBJ1-2; v_call: TRBV10-1; clone_size: once; d_call: TRBD1; cdr3_aa: CASSEPGDSAASNYGYTF; cdr3_nt: TGCGCCAGCAGTGAGCCCGGGGACAGCGCCGCGTCGAACTATGGCTACACCTTC
j_call: TRBJ2-5; v_call: TRBV29-1; clone_size: -; d_call: TRBD2; cdr3_aa: CSARGLAGPSKVWETQYF; cdr3_nt: TGCAGCGCCCGGGGACTAGCGGGCCCCAGTAAGGTTTGGGAGACCCAGTACTTC
j_call: TRBJ2-1; v_call: TRBV4-3; clone_size: -; d_call: TRBD2; cdr3_aa: CASSQTSGSSYEQFF; cdr3_nt: TGCGCCAGCAGTCAGACTAGCGGGAGTAGTTATGAGCAGTTCTTC
j_call: TRBJ2-5; v_call: TRBV6-6; clone_size: -; d_call: TRBD2; cdr3_aa: CASSYSASGRATYF; cdr3_nt: TGTGCCAGCAGTTACTCTGCTAGCGGGAGGGCCACCTACTTC
j_call: TRBJ2-1; v_call: TRBV6-2/TRBV6-3; clone_size: -; d_call: TRBD2; cdr3_aa: CASSSSGRTYNEQFF; cdr3_nt: TGTGCCAGCAGTTCGAGCGGGAGGACCTACAATGAGCAGTTCTTC
j_call: TRBJ2-1; v_call: TRBV19; clone_size: -; d_call: TRBD2; cdr3_aa: CASSIASGRREQFF; cdr3_nt: TGTGCCAGTAGTATAGCTAGCGGGAGACGTGAGCAGTTCTTC
j_call: TRBJ1-5; v_call: TRBV19; clone_size: -; d_call: TRBD1; cdr3_aa: CASTREGATTEWGQPQHF; cdr3_nt: TGTGCCAGTACCCGGGAGGGGGCCACGACTGAGTGGGGTCAGCCCCAGCATTTT